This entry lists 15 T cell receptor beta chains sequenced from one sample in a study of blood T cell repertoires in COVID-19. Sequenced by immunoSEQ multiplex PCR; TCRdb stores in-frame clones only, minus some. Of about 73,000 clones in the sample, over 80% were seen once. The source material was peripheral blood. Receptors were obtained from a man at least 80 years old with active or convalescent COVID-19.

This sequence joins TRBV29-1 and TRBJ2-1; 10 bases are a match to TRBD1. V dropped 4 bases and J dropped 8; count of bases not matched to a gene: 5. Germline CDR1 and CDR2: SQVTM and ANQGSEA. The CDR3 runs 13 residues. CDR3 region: CSVGQGAVYEQFF. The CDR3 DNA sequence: TGCAGCGTTGGACAGGGGGCGGTGTATGAGCAGTTCTTC.

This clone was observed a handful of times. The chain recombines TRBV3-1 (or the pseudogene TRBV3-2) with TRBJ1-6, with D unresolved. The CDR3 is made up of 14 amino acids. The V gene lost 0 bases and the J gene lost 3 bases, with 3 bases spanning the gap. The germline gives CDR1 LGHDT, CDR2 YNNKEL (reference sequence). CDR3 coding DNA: TGTGCCAGCAGCCAAGACAGCTATAATTCACCCCTCCACTTT. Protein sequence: CASSQDSYNSPLHF.

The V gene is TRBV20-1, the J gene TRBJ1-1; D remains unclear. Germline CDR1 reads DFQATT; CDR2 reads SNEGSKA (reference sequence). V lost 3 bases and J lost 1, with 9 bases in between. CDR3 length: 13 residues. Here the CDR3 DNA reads TGCAGTGCTAGTTCTACGGGGAACACTGAAGCTTTCTTT. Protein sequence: CSASSTGNTEAFF.

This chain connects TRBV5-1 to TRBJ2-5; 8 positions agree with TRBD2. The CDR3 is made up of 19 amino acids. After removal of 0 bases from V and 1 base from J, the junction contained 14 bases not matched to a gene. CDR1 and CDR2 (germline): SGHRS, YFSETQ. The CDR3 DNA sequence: TGCGCCAGCAGCTTGGCCTTCAGCGGGGGCCGAAGCTTCCAAGAGACCCAGTACTTC. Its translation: CASSLAFSGGRSFQETQYF.

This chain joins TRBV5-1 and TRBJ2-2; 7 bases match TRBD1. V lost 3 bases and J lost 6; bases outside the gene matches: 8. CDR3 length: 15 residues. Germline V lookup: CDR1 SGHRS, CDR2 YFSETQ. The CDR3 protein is CASSSRQGSAGELFF. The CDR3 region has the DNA TGCGCCAGCAGCTCCAGACAGGGTTCAGCCGGGGAGCTGTTTTTT. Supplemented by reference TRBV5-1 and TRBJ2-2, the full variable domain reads KAGVTQTPRYLIKTRGQQVTLSCSPISGHRSVSWYQQTPGQGLQFLFEYFSETQRNKGNFPGRFSGRQFSNSRSEMNVSTLELGDSALYLCASSSRQGSAGELFFGEGSRLTVL.

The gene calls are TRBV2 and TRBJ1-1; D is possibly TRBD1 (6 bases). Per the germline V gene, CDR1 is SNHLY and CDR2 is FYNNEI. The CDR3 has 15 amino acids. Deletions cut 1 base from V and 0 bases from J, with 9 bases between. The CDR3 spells CASSEVGQMNTEAFF. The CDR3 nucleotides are TGTGCCAGCAGTGAAGTAGGACAGATGAACACTGAAGCTTTCTTT.

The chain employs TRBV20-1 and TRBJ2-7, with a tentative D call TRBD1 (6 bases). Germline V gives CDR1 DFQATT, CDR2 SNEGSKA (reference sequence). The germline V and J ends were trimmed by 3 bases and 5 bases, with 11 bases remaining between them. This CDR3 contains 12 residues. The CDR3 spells CSASGKGDEQYF. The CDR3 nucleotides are TGCAGTGCTAGTGGTAAGGGGGACGAGCAGTACTTC.

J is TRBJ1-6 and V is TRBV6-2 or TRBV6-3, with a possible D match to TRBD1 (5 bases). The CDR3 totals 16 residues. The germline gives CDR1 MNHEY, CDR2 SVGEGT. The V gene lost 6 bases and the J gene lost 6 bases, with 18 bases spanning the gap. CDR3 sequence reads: CASRYRGTGGNSPLHF. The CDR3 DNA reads TGTGCCAGCAGATACCGAGGGACGGGGGGTAATTCACCCCTCCACTTT.

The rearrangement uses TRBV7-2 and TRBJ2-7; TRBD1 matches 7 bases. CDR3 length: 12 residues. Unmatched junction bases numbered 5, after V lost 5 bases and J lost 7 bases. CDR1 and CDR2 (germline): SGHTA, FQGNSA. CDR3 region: CASSPTGSEQYF. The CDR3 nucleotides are TGTGCCAGCAGCCCGACAGGGAGTGAGCAGTACTTC.

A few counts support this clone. The CDR3 nucleotides are TGTGCCAGTAGTATCGGTCAGGGGGACGAGCAGTACTTC. Translation gives CASSIGQGDEQYF. The rearrangement joins TRBV19 to TRBJ2-7, with TRBD1 identical over 7 bases. Per germline, CDR1 LNHDA and CDR2 SQIVND (reference sequence). V lost 3 bases and J lost 5; bases outside the gene matches: 4. This CDR3 is 13 amino acids long.

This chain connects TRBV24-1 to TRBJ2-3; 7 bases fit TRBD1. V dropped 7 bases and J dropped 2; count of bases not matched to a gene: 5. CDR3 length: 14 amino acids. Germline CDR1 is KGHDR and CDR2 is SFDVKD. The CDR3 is CATSATGATDTQYF. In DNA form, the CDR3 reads TGTGCCACCAGCGCCACAGGGGCCACAGATACGCAGTATTTT.

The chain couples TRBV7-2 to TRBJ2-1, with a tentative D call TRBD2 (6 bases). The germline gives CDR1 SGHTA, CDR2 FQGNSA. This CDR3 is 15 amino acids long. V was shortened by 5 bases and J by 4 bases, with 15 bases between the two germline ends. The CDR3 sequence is CASSPRTTSYNEQFF. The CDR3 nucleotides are TGTGCCAGCAGCCCCCGGACTACATCTTACAATGAGCAGTTCTTC.

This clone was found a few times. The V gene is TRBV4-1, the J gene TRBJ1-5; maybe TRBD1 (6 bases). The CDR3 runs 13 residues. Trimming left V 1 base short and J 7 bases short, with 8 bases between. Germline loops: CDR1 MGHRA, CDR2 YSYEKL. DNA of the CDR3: TGCGCCAGCAGCCAAGGTAGGGGGCAGCCCCAGCATTTT. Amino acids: CASSQGRGQPQHF.

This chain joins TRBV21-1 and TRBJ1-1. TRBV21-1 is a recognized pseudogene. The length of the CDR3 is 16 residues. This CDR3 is CASSKILQGGGTEAFF. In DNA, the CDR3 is TGTGCCAGCAGCAAAATCCTGCAGGGAGGGGGGACTGAAGCTTTCTTT.

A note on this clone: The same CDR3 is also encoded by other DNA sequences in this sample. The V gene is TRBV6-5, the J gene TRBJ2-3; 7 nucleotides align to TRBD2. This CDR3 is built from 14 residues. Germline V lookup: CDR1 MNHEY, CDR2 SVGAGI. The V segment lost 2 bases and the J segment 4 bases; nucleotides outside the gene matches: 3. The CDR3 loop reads CASSYGGSADTQYF. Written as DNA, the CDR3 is TGTGCCAGCAGTTACGGCGGGAGCGCAGATACGCAGTATTTT.